What follows are 4 T cell receptor beta chains derived from one specimen sequenced in a study of T cell changes during pregnancy in multiple sclerosis. Sequencing was performed with immunoSEQ multiplex PCR; in TCRdb, only in-frame clones are kept and a portion is missing. The sample has 65,000 to 90,000 clones, around 92% seen once. The sample was peripheral blood, taken in the third trimester of pregnancy. These receptor sequences come from a female donor in good health, enrolled as a control in a pregnancy study.

The CDR3 sequence is CSARQVPQHF. CDR3 in DNA: TGCAGCGCCCGCCAGGTTCCCCAGCATTTT. The rearrangement links TRBV29-1 to TRBJ1-5, with unresolved D. V lost 7 bases and J 10 bases, leaving 11 bases between the germline ends. Germline V gives CDR1 SQVTM, CDR2 ANQGSEA. CDR3 length: 10 amino acids. The whole variable domain, remainder taken from reference TRBV29-1 and TRBJ1-5, is SAVISQKPSRDICQRGTSLTIQCQVDSQVTMMFWYRQQPGQSLTLIATANQGSEATYESGFVIDKFPISRPNLTFSTLTVSNMSPEDSSIYLCSARQVPQHFGDGTRLSIL.

This chain links TRBV7-8 with TRBJ1-2, with D tentatively TRBD1 (6 bases). The CDR3 length is 15 residues. Looked up from germline, CDR1 is SGHVS and CDR2 is FQNEAQ. V was shortened by 3 bases and J by 2 bases, with 13 bases between the two germline ends. Here the CDR3 DNA reads TGTGCCAGCAGCTTCTACAGGGTTGGGAACTATGGCTACACCTTC. It specifies CASSFYRVGNYGYTF.

The chain recombines TRBV29-1 with TRBJ1-1; D gene ambiguous. This CDR3 contains 13 residues. Trimming pared 8 bases from V and 4 bases from J, leaving 17 bases between. Germline V CDR1 and CDR2: SQVTM, ANQGSEA. The CDR3 sequence is CSPQQKMATEAFF. As DNA, the CDR3 is TGCAGCCCTCAACAGAAAATGGCCACTGAAGCTTTCTTT.

The gene calls are TRBV28 and TRBJ2-5, with TRBD1 identical over 9 bases. The V and J ends lost 7 bases and 4 bases, in that order; junction bases with no gene match: 7. The CDR3 extends over 14 amino acids. The germline CDR1 and CDR2 sequences are MDHEN and SYDVKM. The CDR3 region is CASKLGTGRETQYF. The CDR3 bases are TGTGCCAGCAAGCTAGGGACAGGGAGAGAGACCCAGTACTTC.